This T cell receptor (beta chain) was sequenced during a study of blood T cell repertoires in COVID-19. Looking at the study overall: The samples span acute and convalescent COVID-19 from the United States, Italy and Spain. Sample material is recorded as cDNA or gDNA derived from T cells, B-cell-depleted T cells, or PBMCs.

This CDR3 is built from 17 residues. The junction had 9 bases not matched to a gene; V was cut back by 0 bases and J by 7 bases. Germline V gene data show CDR1 as SGHRS and CDR2 as YFSETQ. TCRdb's copy holds only in-frame clones and misses some; the assay was immunoSEQ multiplex PCR. The table records around 39,000 clones, about nine tenths of them present only once. The chain joins TRBV5-1 to TRBJ2-1, with 11 bases matching TRBD2. The receptor was isolated from a man in his 60s with active COVID-19. The sample comprised peripheral blood. The CDR3 loop is CASSLGSGLAAGNEQFF. CDR3 sequence (DNA): TGCGCCAGCAGCTTGGGTTCGGGACTAGCGGCGGGGAATGAGCAGTTCTTC.